A selection of T cell receptor beta chains follows, all from one sample in a study of CD8+ T cells in alopecia areata. Profiling relied on immunoSEQ multiplex PCR, and the TCRdb table lists in-frame clones only, not all of them. Here the sample spans approximately 150,000 clones, 58% being singletons. Sequenced material: CD4+ T cells sorted from blood, taken at approximately week 56, from a patient treated with tofacitinib. These receptor sequences come from a human donor with alopecia areata. CDR3s include the opening cysteine and the closing phenylalanine or tryptophan. A D gene is named only where the DNA matches it firmly.

D gene,V gene,CDR3 protein
TRBD1,TRBV29-1,CSPRQGETQYF
-,TRBV4-2,CASSQPQGGETQYF
-,TRBV4-1,CASSQDRQPLNNSPLHF
-,TRBV4-1,CASSQGGGYSNQPQHF
-,TRBV6-5,CASSYSLGQGNSPLHF
TRBD1,TRBV5-4,CASSLGQGGFTEAFF
-,TRBV28,CASNPSGGGQDTQYF
-,TRBV5-1,CASSLDPNTYNEQFF
-,TRBV19,CASSIISGHSGANVLTF
-,TRBV6-5,CASSYSGLGNQPQHF
TRBD1,TRBV6-6,CASSRDRGSNQPQHF
-,TRBV29-1,CSVVGLQGRRTDTQYF
TRBD1,TRBV5-8,CASSLFRTGSPKNIQYF
TRBD2,TRBV5-1,CASSLEELAWETQYF
TRBD2,TRBV30,CAWSVASGGYTDTQYF
TRBD1,TRBV28,CASSAPGQINVNYGYTF
-,TRBV6-5,CASSFGQLNIQYF
-,TRBV5-6,CASSLAYRRRSGNTIYF
-,TRBV6-1,CASSHGQIYGYTF
-,TRBV25-1,CASSGSRGGGTDTQYF
-,TRBV6-5,CASSYSARATYEQYF
-,TRBV29-1,CSVGTEGANYGYTF
TRBD1,TRBV27,CASSSRGLRNTEAFF
-,TRBV25-1,CASSEGYRNTQYF
-,TRBV2,CASSEGGRGNTEAFF
TRBD2,TRBV7-2,CASSQQRGGQETQYF